This T cell receptor beta chain was found in a study of blood T cell repertoires in COVID-19. Study at large: The study drew acute and convalescent COVID-19 samples from the United States, Italy and Spain.

Trimming took off 3 bases at V and 4 bases at J, with 19 bases between the two ends. In germline, CDR1 is SEHNR, CDR2 FQNEAQ (reference sequence). This CDR3 has 17 residues. Only in-frame clones appear in the TCRdb table, and some are missing; sequencing was by immunoSEQ multiplex PCR. The sample includes some 200,000 clones, roughly 90% seen only once; the top ten take approximately 1.7%. Material for sequencing was peripheral blood. This chain uses TRBV7-9 with TRBJ2-4; possibly TRBD1 for D (6 bases). This clonotype originated in a man between 65 and 85 years old with acute or convalescent COVID-19. The CDR3 region is CASSLVGQGFYKNIQYF. In DNA form, the CDR3 reads TGTGCCAGCAGCTTGGTGGGGCAGGGGTTCTATAAAAACATTCAGTACTTC. Full variable domain (rest looked up from reference TRBV7-9 and TRBJ2-4): DTGVSQNPRHKITKRGQNVTFRCDPISEHNRLYWYRQTLGQGPEFLTYFQNEAQLEKSRLLSDRFSAERPKGSFSTLEIQRTEQGDSAMYLCASSLVGQGFYKNIQYFGAGTRLSVL.